This T cell receptor (beta chain) was identified during a study of blood T cell repertoires in COVID-19. Study in general: T cells, B-cell-depleted T cells, or PBMCs supplied cDNA or gDNA.

Using immunoSEQ multiplex PCR, the repertoire was profiled, and TCRdb retains in-frame clones only, with some absent. The top ten clones hold approximately 27% of a sample with about 52,000 clones, approximately 85% of them seen once. V shed 2 bases and J shed 6 bases, with 13 bases lying between them. Germline V gene data show CDR1 as SGDLS and CDR2 as YYNGEE. The CDR3 contains 14 residues. In its sample, this clone was seen a few times. The sequence came from a woman over 75 with COVID-19, enrolled during active disease. The chain joins TRBV9 to TRBJ2-3; weak D call: TRBD2 (6 bases). Sequenced: peripheral blood. The CDR3 nucleotides are TGTGCCAGCAGCGTGGGGGGAGTGGGGGATACGCAGTATTTT. Protein: CASSVGGVGDTQYF.